This TCR beta chain was sequenced in a study of blood T cells in healthy people across ages. The length of the CDR3 is 15 residues. V lost 3 bases and J lost 3, with 9 bases in between. Germline-derived CDR1 and CDR2 are SGHTA and FQGNSA. It was with a sample-barcoded 5' primer and a J-beta primer mix that a second PCR of roughly 7 to 12 cycles was run. A template-switch adaptor that had 12 random nucleotides put a tag on each cDNA molecule. TCRdb fed the 5' RACE reads into MiXCR, producing one record per CDR3 protein. The data hold 600,000 or so distinct CDR3 sequences, with around 20% observed a single time.

The sequencing sample was made of blood. This TCR was recovered from a man aged 65 to 79 in good health. This chain joins TRBV7-2 and TRBJ1-6; D gene ambiguous. The CDR3 is CASSFRAVYNSPLHF. As DNA, the CDR3 is TGTGCCAGCAGCTTTCGGGCAGTCTATAATTCACCCCTCCACTTT.